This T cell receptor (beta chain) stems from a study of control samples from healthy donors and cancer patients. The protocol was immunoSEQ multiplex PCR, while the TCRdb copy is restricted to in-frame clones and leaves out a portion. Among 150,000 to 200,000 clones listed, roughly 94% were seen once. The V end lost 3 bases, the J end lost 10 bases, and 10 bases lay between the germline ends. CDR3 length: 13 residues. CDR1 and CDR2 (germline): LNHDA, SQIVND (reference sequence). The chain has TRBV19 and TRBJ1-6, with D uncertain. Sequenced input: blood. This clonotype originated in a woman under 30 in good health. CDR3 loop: CASSIRQESPLHF. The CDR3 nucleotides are TGTGCCAGTAGTATTCGACAAGAATCACCCCTCCACTTT.